This TCR beta chain was observed in a study of response to subunit inactivated influenza vaccine listed by TCRdb under 2018. Notes on the research overall: Deep quantitative profiling of the T cell receptor repertoire was used in the study to follow responses to a trivalent subunit inactivated influenza vaccine. Summary of the overall study and its limitations: The authors proposed that each seasonal influenza vaccination may bring in only a limited number of new T cells.

As for this clonotype: Its recognized antigen is unknown. The record has no base qualities; no much larger clone is one base away.

Libraries came from RT-PCR. The sample was run on an Illumina HiSeq 2500. Using fastp at Q25 and MiXCR, TCRdb reprocessed the public reads and kept productive beta chains. CDR3 protein duplicates are merged, each entry listing the most common genes and DNA. The sample contains about 480,000 distinct CDR3 sequences, roughly 25% of them found a single time. Of the sample, approximately 1.9% falls within the top ten clones. For CDR1 and CDR2, the germline V gene lists SGHRS and YFSETQ. V drops 4 bases and J drops 6 bases, leaving 8 bases in between. From the cysteine through the phenylalanine, the CDR3 covers 12 amino acids. CDR3 DNA only is kept here, 36 bases in frame from base 1.

Here the sequenced sample was CD4+ T cells sorted from PBMCs, taken roughly 5 days after vaccination. This chain joins TRBV5-1 to TRBJ2-1, with the D segment identity uncertain. This sequence was found in a man in his fifties who received an inactivated influenza vaccine. Donor details come from another sample of the same person, matched by shared clones. The nucleotide sequence reads as follows: TGCGCCAGCAGCAGGACCCTCAATGAGCAGTTCTTC. Translated, this gives CASSRTLNEQFF.